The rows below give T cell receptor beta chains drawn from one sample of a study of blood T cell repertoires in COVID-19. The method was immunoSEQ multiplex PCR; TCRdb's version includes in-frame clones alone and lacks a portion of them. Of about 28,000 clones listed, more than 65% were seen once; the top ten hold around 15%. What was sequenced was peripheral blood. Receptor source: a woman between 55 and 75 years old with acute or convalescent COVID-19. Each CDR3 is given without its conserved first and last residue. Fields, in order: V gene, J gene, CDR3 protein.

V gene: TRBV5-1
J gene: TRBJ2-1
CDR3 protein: ASSFSGGFSDEQF

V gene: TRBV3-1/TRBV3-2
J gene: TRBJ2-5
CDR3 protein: ASSQGGQGGTQY

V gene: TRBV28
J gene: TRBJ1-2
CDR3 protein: ASTLDSNYGYT

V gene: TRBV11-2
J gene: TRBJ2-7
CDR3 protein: ASSSELPPQY

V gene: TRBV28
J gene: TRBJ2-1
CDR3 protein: ASSLLAGVEQF

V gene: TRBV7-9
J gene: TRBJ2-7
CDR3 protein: ASSFKAPAGSYEQY

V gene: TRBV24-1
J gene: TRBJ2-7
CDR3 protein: ATSGRTSGGSSYEQY

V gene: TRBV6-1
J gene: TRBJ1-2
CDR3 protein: ASSESGYYGYT

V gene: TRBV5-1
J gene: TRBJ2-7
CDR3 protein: ASSLMDGGEQY

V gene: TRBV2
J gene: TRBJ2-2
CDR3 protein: ASSVDRKNTGELF

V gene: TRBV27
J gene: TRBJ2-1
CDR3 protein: ASSFETGANEQF

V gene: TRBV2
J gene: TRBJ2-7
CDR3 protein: ASSKQGPTYEQY

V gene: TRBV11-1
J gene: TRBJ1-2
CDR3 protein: ASSLDTPNYGYT

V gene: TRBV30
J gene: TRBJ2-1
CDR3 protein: AWSVQRSYNEQF

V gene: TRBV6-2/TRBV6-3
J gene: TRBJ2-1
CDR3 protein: ASSYYGLAHNEQF

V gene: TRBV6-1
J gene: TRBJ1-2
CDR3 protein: ASSEGGANYGYT

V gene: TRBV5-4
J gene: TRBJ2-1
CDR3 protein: ASSPGGALGNEQF

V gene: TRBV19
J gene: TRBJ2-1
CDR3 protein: ASSIVAGVLYNEQF

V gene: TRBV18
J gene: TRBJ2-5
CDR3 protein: ASSPRTGSQETQY

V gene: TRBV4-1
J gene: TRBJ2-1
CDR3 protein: ASSQNGGAWSYNEQF

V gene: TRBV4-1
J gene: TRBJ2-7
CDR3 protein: ASKVGGTSYEQY

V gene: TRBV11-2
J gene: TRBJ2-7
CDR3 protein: ASSLGPASVYEQY